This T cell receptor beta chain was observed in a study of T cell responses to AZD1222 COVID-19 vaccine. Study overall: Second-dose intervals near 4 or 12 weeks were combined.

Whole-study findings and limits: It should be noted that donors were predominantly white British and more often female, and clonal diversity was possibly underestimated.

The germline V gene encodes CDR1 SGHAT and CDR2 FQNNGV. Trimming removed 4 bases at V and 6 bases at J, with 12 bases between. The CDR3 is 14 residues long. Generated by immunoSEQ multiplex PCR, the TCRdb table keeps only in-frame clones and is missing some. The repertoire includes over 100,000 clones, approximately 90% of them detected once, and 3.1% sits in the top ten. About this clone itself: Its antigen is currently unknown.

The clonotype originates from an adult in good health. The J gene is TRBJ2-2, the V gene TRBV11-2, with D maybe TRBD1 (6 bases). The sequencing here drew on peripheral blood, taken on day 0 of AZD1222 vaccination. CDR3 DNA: TGTGCCAGCAGCTCCAACAGGGCGGCCGGGGAGCTGTTTTTT. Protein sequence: CASSSNRAAGELFF. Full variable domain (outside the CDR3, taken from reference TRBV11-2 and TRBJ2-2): EAGVAQSPRYKIIEKRQSVAFWCNPISGHATLYWYQQILGQGPKLLIQFQNNGVVDDSQLPKDRFSAERLKGVDSTLKIQPAKLEDSAVYLCASSSNRAAGELFFGEGSRLTVL.